This T cell receptor beta chain comes out of a study of T cell changes during pregnancy in multiple sclerosis. Clones were read by immunoSEQ multiplex PCR, and TCRdb kept only the in-frame ones, dropping some. The sample lists approximately 97,000 clones, about nine tenths seen once, with over 0.6% in the top ten. The V segment lost 4 bases and the J segment 6 bases; nucleotides outside the gene matches: 10. Looked up from germline, CDR1 is SGHDT and CDR2 is YYEEEE. CDR3 length: 17 amino acids. This receptor was obtained from a female donor in good health, enrolled as a control in a pregnancy study. The chain employs TRBV5-6 and TRBJ2-2; 12 bases fit TRBD2. The sequencing used peripheral blood, collected in the second trimester of pregnancy. CDR3 residues: CASSKPPSSGRAGELFF. DNA for the CDR3: TGTGCCAGCAGCAAACCTCCCTCTAGCGGGAGGGCCGGGGAGCTGTTTTTT.